This TCR beta chain was captured in a study of blood T cell repertoires in COVID-19. Study-level background: T cells, B-cell-depleted T cells, or PBMCs supplied cDNA or gDNA.

The germline V and J ends were trimmed by 1 base and 3 bases, with 12 bases remaining between them. CDR3 length equals 15 residues. Germline V gives CDR1 LGHNT, CDR2 FRNRAP. Participants were aged roughly 18 to 90 years, lived in 20 to 25 US areas, and enrolled virtually. Self-reported history from a screening survey and questionnaire set each donor's cohort. The method was immunoSEQ multiplex PCR; TCRdb's version includes in-frame clones alone and lacks a portion of them. The profile covers 350,000 to 450,000 clones, with around 87% appearing a single time and 1.1% taken by the ten largest. The TCR sequence derives from a man younger than 40 who had recovered from COVID-19. What was sequenced was PBMCs or T cells enriched from blood (not recorded which). This chain uses TRBV12-5 with TRBJ2-5; perhaps TRBD1 as D (5 bases). CDR3 coding DNA: TGTGCTAGTGGTTTGGGGCAGGGAAACGAAGAGACCCAGTACTTC. Protein: CASGLGQGNEETQYF.